This T cell receptor (beta chain) was documented in a study of PD-1 blockade in classical Hodgkin lymphoma. Study summary: Each patient was given nivolumab 3 mg/kg through a vein every 2 weeks.

TCRdb keeps only in-frame clones here, not all; method: immunoSEQ multiplex PCR. The table includes tens of thousands of clones, more than 85% detected once. For this clone: What it recognizes is unknown.

As to time point: cycle 4 day 1 (C4D1), after 6 weeks of nivolumab. Each patient experienced a relapse that followed autologous stem cell transplantation, and brentuximab vedotin exposure varied. Magnetic negative selection was used to purify CD4+ T cells from PBMCs that had been thawed. Best responses fell into complete response, partial response or progressive disease. The study's findings and limits: Complete responders had baseline diversity similar to newly diagnosed patients. Compared with healthy donors, newly diagnosed patients reportedly showed lower baseline TCR diversity.

The CDR3 is 15 amino acids. From germline, CDR1 is ENHRY and CDR2 SYGVKD. V lost 0 bases, J lost 8 bases, and 4 bases stayed unmatched. This sequence joins TRBV10-3 and TRBJ2-1; 10 positions match TRBD2. This clonotype originated in a human donor with classical Hodgkin lymphoma. The sample consisted of CD4+ T cells from blood, taken before the fourth cycle of nivolumab. CDR3 region: CAISESASGSYEQFF. The CDR3 DNA reads TGTGCCATCAGTGAGTCGGCTAGCGGGAGTTATGAGCAGTTCTTC.